This T cell receptor beta chain was sequenced in a study of T cell repertoires and Cas9 in healthy adults. Study context: SpCas9-reactive CD4 and CD8 T cells were characterized for potency, cytotoxicity and lineage.

CDR1 is SGHRS, CDR2 YFSETQ, per germline. The CDR3 runs to 12 residues. The V end was cut by 3 bases, the J end by 8 bases, with 8 bases between. Some clones are missing from TCRdb's copy, which holds only in-frame ones; the method was immunoSEQ multiplex PCR. The top ten hold about 0.69% of the sample, which has approximately 21,000 clones, 90% seen once. This chain joins TRBV5-1 and TRBJ1-4, with D unresolved. Sequencing used CD4+ effector T cells (CD127+, CD25-, CD137-, CD154-) from PBMCs; culture status not recorded. This receptor was taken from a human donor in good health. The CDR3 sequence: CASSSNWEKLFF. The CDR3 coding sequence is TGCGCCAGCAGCTCCAATTGGGAAAAACTGTTTTTT.